This T cell receptor beta chain was recorded in a study of cytomegalovirus exposure and HLA in healthy donors. Findings of the study overall: Later analysis suggested links between common viral pathogens and several top significant clusters. In a later analysis, CMV-associated beta chains were mostly HLA-associated, it appeared. In an earlier analysis, productive rearrangement rates for most beta V segments clustered near 87% or 30%. With later analysis, a missense DCLRE1C variant became linked to TCR beta V- and J-gene trimming.

The PCR contained 60 Vbeta and 13 Jbeta primers. The data were produced by immunoSEQ multiplex PCR, yet TCRdb's version contains in-frame clones alone and is incomplete. The table has approximately 130,000 clones, about 75% seen once; the top ten hold approximately 3%. V was clipped by 6 bases and J by 5 bases; unmatched bases: 11. Per germline, CDR1 SGHAT and CDR2 FQNNGV. The CDR3 runs 15 residues. About this clone: The antigen is not known.

V and J are TRBV11-2 and TRBJ2-3; TRBD2 aligns across 7 bases. Sequenced material: PBMCs. The receptor was isolated from a woman aged 40 to 50 in good health and CMV-seropositive. The CDR3 here is CASRVWGGRLDTQYF. The DNA of the CDR3 is TGTGCCAGCAGGGTATGGGGCGGGAGACTAGATACGCAGTATTTT.